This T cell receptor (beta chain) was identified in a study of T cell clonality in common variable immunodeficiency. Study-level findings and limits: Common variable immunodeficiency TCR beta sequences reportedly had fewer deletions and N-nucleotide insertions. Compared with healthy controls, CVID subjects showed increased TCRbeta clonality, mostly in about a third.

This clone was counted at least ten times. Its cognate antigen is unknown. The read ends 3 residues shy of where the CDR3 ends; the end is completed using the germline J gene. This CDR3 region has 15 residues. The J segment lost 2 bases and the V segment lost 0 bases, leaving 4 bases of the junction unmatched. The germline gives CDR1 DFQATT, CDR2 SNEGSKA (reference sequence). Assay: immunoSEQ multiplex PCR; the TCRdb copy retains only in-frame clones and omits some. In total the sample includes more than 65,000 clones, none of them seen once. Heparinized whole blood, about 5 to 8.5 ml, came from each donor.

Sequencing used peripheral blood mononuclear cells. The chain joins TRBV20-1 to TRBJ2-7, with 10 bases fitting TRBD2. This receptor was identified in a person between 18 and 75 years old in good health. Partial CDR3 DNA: TGCAGTGCTAGAGAGAGCGGGAGGGACCCCTACGAG. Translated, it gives CSARESGRDPYE. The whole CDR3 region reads CSARESGRDPYEQYF.